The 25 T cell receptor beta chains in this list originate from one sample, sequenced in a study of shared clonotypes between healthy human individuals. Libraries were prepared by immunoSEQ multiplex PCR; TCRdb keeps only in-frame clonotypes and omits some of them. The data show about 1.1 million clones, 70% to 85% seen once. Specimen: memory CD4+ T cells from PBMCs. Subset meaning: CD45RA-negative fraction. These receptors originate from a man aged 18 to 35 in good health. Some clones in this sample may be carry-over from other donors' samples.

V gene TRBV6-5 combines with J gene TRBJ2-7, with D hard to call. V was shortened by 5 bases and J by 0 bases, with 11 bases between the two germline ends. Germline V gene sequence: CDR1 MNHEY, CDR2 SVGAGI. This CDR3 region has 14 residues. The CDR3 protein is CASSPRYSSYEQYF. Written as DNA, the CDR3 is TGTGCCAGCAGTCCACGGTACAGCTCCTACGAGCAGTACTTC.

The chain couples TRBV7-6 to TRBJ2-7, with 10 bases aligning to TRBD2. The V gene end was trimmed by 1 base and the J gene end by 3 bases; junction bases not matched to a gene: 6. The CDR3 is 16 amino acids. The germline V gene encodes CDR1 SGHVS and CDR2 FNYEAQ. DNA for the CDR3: TGTGCCAGCAGCTTAGGGTCTAGCGGGAGTAACTACGAGCAGTACTTC. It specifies CASSLGSSGSNYEQYF.

The CDR3 protein is CASRAGPNSYEQYF. DNA for the CDR3: TGTGCCAGTAGAGCGGGGCCGAACTCCTACGAGCAGTACTTC. The chain couples TRBV19 to TRBJ2-7; 7 bases match TRBD2. The CDR3 length is 14 residues. The V segment lost 6 bases and the J segment 0 bases; nucleotides outside the gene matches: 5. CDR1 is LNHDA, CDR2 SQIVND, per germline (reference sequence).

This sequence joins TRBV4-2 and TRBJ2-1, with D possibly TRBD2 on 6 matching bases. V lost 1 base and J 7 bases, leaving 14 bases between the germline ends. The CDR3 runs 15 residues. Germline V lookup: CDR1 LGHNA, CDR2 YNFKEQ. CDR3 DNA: TGTGCCAGCAGCCAAGCGTCTAGCGTACAAAATGAGCAGTTCTTC. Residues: CASSQASSVQNEQFF.

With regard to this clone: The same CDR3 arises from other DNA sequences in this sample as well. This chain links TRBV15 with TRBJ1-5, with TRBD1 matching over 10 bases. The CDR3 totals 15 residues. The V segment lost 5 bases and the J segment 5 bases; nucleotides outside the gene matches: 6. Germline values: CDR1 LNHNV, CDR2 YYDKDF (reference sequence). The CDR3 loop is CATSSRDRGDQPQHF. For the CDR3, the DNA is TGTGCCACCAGCTCCCGGGACAGGGGAGATCAGCCCCAGCATTTT.

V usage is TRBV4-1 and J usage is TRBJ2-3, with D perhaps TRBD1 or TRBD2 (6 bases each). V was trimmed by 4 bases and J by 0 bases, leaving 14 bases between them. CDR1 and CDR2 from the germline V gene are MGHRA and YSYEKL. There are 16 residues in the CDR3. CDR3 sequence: CASSRGAGPSTDTQYF. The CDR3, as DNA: TGCGCCAGCAGCCGGGGGGCAGGACCTAGCACAGATACGCAGTATTTT.

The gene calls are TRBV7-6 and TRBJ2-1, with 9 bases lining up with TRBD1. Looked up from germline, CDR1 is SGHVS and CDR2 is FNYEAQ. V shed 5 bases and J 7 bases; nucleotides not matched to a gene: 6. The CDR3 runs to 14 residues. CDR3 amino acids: CASSTGTGWNEQFF. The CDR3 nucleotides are TGTGCCAGCAGCACCGGGACAGGGTGGAATGAGCAGTTCTTC.

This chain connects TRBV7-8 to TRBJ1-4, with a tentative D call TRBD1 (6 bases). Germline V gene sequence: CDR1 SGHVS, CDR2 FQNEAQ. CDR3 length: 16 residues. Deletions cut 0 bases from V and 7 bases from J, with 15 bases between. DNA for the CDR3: TGTGCCAGCAGCTTAGCGCCGGGGGGCCAGGGTGAAAAACTGTTTTTT. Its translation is CASSLAPGGQGEKLFF.

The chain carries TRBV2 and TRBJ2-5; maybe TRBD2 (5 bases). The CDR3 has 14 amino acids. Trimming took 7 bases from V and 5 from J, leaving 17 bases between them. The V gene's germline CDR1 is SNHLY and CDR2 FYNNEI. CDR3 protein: CASTLPGMRETQYF. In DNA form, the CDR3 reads TGTGCCAGCACCCTACCGGGAATGAGGGAGACCCAGTACTTC.

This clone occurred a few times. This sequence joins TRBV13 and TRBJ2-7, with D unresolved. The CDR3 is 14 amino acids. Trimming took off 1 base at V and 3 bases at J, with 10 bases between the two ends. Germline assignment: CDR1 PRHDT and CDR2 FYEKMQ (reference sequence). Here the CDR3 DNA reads TGTGCCAGCAGCTTAGACAAGGGCAACTACGAGCAGTACTTC. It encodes CASSLDKGNYEQYF.

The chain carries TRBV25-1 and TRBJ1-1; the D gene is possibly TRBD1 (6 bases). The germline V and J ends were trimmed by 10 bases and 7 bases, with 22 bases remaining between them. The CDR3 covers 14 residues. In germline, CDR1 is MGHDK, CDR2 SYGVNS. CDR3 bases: TGTGCCACTCAAACTACCGGGACAATGGGTGAAGCTTTCTTT. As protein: CATQTTGTMGEAFF.

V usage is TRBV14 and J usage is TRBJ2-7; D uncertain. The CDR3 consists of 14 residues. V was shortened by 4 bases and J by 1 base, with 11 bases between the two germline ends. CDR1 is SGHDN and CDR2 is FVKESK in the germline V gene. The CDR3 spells CASSRPGRSYEQYF. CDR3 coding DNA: TGTGCCAGCAGCCGTCCCGGCAGATCCTACGAGCAGTACTTC. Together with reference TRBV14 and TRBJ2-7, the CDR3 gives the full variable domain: EAGVTQFPSHSVIEKGQTVTLRCDPISGHDNLYWYRRVMGKEIKFLLHFVKESKQDESGMPNNRFLAERTGGTYSTLKVQPAELEDSGVYFCASSRPGRSYEQYFGPGTRLTVT.

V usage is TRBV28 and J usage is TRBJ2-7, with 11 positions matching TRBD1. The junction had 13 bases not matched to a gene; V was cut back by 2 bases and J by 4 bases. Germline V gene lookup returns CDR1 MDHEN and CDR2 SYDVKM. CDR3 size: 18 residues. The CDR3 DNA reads TGTGCCAGCAGTTTAGTCTTTGGGACAGGGGGTCTGGGTTACGAGCAGTACTTC. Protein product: CASSLVFGTGGLGYEQYF.

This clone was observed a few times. CDR3 residues: CASSEPTGRPYTF. The DNA of the CDR3 is TGTGCCAGCAGTGAACCGACAGGGAGGCCCTACACCTTC. V and J are TRBV6-1 and TRBJ1-2, with 7 bases fitting TRBD1. The CDR3 totals 13 residues. V shed 2 bases and J 10 bases; nucleotides not matched to a gene: 7. Germline loops: CDR1 MNHNS, CDR2 SASEGT.

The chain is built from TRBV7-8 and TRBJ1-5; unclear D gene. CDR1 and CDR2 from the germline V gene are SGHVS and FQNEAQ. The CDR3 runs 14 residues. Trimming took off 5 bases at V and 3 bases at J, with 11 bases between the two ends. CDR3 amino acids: CASSKHFLNQPQHF. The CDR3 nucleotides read TGTGCCAGCAGCAAACACTTTCTCAATCAGCCCCAGCATTTT.

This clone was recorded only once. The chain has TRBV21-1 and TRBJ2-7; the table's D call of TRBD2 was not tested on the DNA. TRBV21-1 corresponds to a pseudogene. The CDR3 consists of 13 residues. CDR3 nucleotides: TGTGCCTGCTTGGGAGGGATCTGCTACGAGCAGTACTTC. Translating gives CACLGGICYEQYF.

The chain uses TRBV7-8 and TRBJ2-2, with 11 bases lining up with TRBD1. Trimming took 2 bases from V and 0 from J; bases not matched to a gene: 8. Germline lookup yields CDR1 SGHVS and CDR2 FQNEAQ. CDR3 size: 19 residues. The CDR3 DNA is TGTGCCAGCAGCTTAAGTCGAGGACAGGGGGCCGCGAACACCGGGGAGCTGTTTTTT. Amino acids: CASSLSRGQGAANTGELFF.

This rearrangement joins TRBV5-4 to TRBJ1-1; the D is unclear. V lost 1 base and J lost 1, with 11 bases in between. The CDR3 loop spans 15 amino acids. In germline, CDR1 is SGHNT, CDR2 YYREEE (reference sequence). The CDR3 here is CASSLSSRKNTEAFF. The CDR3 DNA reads TGTGCCAGCAGCTTGTCGTCCAGAAAGAACACTGAAGCTTTCTTT.

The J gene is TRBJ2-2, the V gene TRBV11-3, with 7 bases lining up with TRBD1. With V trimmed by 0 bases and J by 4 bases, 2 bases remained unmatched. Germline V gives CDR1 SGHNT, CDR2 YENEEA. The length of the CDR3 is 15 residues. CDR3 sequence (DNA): TGTGCCAGCAGCTTAGAAGGGGGCGGCACCGGGGAGCTGTTTTTT. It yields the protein CASSLEGGGTGELFF.

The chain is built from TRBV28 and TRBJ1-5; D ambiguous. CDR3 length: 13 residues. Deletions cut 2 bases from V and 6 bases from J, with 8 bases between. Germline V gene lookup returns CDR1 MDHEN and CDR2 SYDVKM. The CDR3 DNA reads TGTGCCAGCAGTTTAGCAGCAGCTCAGCCCCAGCATTTT. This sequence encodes CASSLAAAQPQHF.

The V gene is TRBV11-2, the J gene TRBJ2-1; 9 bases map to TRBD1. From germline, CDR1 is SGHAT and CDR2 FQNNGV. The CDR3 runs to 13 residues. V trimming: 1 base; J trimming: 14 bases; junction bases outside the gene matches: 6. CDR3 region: CASSLGGQGREFF. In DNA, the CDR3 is TGTGCCAGCAGCTTAGGGGGACAGGGCCGGGAGTTCTTC.

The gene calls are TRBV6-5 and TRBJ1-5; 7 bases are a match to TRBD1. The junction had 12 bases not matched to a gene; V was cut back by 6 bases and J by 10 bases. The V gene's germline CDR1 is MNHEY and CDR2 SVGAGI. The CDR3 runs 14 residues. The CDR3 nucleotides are TGTGCCAGCAGCTCCAGCCCACAGGGGCGTCCCCAGCATTTT. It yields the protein CASSSSPQGRPQHF.

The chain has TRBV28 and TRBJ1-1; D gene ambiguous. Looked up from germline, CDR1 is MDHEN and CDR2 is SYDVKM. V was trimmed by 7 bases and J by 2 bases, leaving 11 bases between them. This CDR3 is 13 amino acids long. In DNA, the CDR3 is TGTGCCAGCACAGTTTCGTACAACACTGAAGCTTTCTTT. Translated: CASTVSYNTEAFF.

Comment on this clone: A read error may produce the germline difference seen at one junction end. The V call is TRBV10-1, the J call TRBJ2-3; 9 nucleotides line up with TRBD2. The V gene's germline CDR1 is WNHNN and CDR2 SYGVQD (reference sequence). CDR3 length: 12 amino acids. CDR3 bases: TGTGGGGGACTAGCTAGCACAGATACGCAGTATTTT. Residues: CGGLASTDTQYF.

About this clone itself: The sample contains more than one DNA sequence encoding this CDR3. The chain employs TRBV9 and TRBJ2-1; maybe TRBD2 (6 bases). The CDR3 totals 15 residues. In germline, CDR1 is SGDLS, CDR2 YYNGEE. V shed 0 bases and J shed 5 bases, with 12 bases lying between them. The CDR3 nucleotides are TGTGCCAGCAGCGTAGGTGGGACTTCTAACAATGAGCAGTTCTTC. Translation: CASSVGGTSNNEQFF.